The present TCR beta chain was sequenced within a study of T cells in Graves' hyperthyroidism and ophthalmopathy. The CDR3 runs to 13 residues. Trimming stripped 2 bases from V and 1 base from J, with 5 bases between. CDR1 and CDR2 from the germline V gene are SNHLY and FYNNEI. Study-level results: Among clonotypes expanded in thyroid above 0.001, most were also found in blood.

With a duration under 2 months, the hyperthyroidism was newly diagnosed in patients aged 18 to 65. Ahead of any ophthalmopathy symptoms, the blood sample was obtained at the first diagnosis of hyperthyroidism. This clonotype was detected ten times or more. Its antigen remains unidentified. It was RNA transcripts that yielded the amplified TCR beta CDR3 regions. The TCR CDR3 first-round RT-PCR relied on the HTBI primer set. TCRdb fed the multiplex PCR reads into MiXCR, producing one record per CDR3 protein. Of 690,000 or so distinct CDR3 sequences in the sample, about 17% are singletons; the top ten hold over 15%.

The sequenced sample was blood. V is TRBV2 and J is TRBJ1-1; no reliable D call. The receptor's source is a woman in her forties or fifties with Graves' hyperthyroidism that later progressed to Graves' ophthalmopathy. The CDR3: CASSEPTNTEAFF. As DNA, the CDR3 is TGTGCCAGCAGTGAACCGACGAACACTGAAGCTTTCTTT.